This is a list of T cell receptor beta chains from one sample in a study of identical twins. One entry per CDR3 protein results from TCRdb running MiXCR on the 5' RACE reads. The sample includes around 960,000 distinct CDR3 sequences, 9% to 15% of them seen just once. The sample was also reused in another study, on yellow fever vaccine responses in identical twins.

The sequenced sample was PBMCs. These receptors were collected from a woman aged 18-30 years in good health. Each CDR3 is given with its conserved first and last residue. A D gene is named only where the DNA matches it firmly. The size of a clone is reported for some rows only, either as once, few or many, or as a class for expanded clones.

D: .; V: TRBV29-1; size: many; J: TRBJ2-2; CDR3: CSMRRANTGELFF; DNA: TGCAGCATGCGTAGGGCGAACACCGGGGAGCTGTTTTTT
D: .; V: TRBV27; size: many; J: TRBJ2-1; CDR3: CASSLTAGNEQFF; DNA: TGTGCCAGCAGTTTGACGGCAGGCAATGAGCAGTTCTTC
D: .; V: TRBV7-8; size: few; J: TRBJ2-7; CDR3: CASSLARGHIEQYF; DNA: TGTGCCAGCAGCTTAGCGCGGGGACACATAGAGCAGTACTTC
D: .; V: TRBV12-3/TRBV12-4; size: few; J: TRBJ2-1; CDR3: CASRGTVNEQFF; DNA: TGTGCCAGCAGAGGAACCGTAAATGAGCAGTTCTTC
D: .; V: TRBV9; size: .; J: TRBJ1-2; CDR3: CASSVDGGANYGYTF; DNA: TGTGCCAGCAGCGTAGATGGGGGGGCCAACTATGGCTACACCTTC
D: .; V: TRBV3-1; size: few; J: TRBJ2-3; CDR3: CASRLADTQYF; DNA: TGTGCCAGCAGACTAGCAGATACGCAGTATTTT
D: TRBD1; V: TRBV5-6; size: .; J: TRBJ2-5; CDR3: CASSLAIRGFVTQYF; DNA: TGTGCCAGCAGCTTGGCCATCAGGGGGTTTGTGACCCAGTACTTC
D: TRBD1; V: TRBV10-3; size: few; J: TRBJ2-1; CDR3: CAITPDRGREYEQFF; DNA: TGTGCCATCACCCCGGACAGGGGGAGAGAGTATGAGCAGTTCTTC
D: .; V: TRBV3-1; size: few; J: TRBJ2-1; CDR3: CASSQADPYNEQFF; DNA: TGTGCCAGCAGCCAGGCAGACCCCTACAATGAGCAGTTCTTC
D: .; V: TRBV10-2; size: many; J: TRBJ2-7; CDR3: CASRGAYEQYF; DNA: TGTGCCAGCAGAGGAGCGTACGAGCAGTACTTC
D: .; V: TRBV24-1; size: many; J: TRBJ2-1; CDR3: CATSDPSRGGNEQFF; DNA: TGTGCCACCAGTGATCCCTCTCGGGGTGGGAATGAGCAGTTCTTC
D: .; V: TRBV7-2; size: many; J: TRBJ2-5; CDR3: CASSLTPETQYF; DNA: TGTGCCAGCAGCTTAACCCCAGAGACCCAGTACTTC
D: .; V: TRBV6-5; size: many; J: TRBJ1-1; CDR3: CASRTNTEAFF; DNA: TGTGCCAGCAGAACTAACACTGAAGCTTTCTTT
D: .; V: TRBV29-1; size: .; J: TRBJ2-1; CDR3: CSVDLINEQFF; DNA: TGCAGCGTTGACTTGATCAATGAGCAGTTCTTC
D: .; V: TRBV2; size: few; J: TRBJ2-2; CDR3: CASSEARLELFF; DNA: TGTGCCAGCAGTGAAGCGCGTTTGGAGCTGTTTTTT
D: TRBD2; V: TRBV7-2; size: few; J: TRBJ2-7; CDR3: CASSLGRVRSYEQYF; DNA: TGTGCCAGCAGCCTAGGGAGGGTGCGCTCCTACGAGCAGTACTTC
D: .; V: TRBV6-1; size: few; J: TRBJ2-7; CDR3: CASSAFSSSYEQYF; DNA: TGTGCCAGCAGTGCTTTCAGTAGCTCCTACGAGCAGTACTTC
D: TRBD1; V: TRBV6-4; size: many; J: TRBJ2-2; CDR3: CASRQGSDTGELFF; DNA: TGTGCCAGTCGACAGGGGTCGGACACCGGGGAGCTGTTTTTT
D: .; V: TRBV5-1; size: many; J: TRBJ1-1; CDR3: CASSLGGGRNTEAFF; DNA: TGCGCCAGCAGCTTGGGCGGGGGTCGGAACACTGAAGCTTTCTTT
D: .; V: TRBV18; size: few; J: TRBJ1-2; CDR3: CASSLDRTAGYTF; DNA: TGTGCCAGCTCCCTCGACCGAACGGCGGGCTACACCTTC
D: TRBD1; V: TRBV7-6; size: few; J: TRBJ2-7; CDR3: CASSPRTGATNYEQYF; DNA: TGTGCCAGCAGCCCGCGGACAGGGGCAACGAATTACGAGCAGTACTTC
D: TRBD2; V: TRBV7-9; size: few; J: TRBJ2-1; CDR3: CASSFREEGYNEQFF; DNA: TGTGCCAGCAGCTTCCGGGAGGAAGGCTACAATGAGCAGTTCTTC
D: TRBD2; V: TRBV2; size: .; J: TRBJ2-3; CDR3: CASSPDPSGGVRDTQYF; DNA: TGTGCCAGCAGTCCGGACCCTAGCGGGGGTGTGAGAGATACGCAGTATTTT
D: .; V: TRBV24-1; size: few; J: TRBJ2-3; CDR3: CATSDRRDKPIGDTQYF; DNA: TGTGCCACCAGTGATAGGAGGGACAAGCCCATAGGAGATACGCAGTATTTT
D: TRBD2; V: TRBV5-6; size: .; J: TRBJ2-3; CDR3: CASSNSQTSGRSDTQYF; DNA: TGTGCCAGCAGCAATTCCCAGACTAGCGGGCGATCAGATACGCAGTATTTT
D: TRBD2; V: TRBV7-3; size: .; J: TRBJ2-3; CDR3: CASSPGTSPTDTQYF; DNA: TGTGCCAGCAGCCCCGGGACTAGCCCCACAGATACGCAGTATTTT
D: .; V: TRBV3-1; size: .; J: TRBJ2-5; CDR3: CASSPTLTSIEAQYF; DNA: TGTGCCAGCAGCCCCACTTTGACCTCCATTGAGGCCCAGTACTTC
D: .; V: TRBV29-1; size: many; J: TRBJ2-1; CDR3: CSVERNNEQFF; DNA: TGCAGCGTTGAGAGAAACAATGAGCAGTTCTTC